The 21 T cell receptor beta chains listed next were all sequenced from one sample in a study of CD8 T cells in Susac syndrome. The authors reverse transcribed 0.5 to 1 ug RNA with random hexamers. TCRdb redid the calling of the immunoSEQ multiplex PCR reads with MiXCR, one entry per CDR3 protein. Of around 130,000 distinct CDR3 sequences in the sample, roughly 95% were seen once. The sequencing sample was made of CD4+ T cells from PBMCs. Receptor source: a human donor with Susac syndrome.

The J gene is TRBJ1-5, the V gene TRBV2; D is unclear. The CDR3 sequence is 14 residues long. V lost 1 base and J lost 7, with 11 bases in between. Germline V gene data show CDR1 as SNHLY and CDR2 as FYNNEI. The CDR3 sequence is CASSEGLSFQPQHF. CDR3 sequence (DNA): TGTGCCAGCAGTGAAGGTCTGAGTTTCCAGCCCCAGCATTTT.

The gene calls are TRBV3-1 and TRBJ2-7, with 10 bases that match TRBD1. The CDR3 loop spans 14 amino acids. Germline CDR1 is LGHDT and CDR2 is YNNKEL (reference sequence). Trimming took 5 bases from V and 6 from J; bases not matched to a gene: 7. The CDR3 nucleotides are TGTGCCAGCAGCTTCCGCGGGACAGGGGTCGAGCAGTACTTC. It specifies CASSFRGTGVEQYF.

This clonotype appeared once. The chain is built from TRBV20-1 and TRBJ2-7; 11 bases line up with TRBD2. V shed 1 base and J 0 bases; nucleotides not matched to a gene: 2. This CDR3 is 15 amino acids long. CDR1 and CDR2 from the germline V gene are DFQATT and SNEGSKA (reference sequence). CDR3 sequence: CSARGLAGNSYEQYF. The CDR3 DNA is TGCAGTGCTAGAGGACTAGCGGGGAACTCCTACGAGCAGTACTTC.

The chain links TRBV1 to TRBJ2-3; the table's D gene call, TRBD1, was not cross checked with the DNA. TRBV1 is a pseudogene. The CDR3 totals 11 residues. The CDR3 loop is CTSSQPPTQYF. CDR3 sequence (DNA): TGCACCAGCAGCCAACCCCCTACGCAGTATTTT.

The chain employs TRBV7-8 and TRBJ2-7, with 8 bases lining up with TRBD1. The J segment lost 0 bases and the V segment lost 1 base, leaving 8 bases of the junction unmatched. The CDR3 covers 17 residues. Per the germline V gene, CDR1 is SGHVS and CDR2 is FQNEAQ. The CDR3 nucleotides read TGTGCCAGCAGCTTAGTCCATCGACAGGGGAGCTCCTACGAGCAGTACTTC. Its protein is CASSLVHRQGSSYEQYF.

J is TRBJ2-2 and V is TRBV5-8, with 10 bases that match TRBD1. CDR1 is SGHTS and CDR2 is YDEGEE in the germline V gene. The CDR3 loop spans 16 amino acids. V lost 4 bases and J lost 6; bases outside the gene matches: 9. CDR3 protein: CASSLGQGWYSGELFF. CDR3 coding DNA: TGTGCCAGCAGCCTGGGACAGGGGTGGTATTCCGGGGAGCTGTTTTTT.

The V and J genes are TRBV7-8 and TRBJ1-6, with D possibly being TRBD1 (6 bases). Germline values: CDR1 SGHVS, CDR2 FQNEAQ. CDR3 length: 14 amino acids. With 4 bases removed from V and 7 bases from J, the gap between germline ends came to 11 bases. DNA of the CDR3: TGTGCCAGCAGCTCCCACAGGGACAATTCACCCCTCCACTTT. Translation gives CASSSHRDNSPLHF.

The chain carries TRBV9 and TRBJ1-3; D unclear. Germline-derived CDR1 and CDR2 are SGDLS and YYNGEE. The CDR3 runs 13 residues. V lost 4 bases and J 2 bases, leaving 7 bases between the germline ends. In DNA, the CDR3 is TGTGCCAGCAGCTCTGGACCTGGAAACACCATATATTTT. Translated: CASSSGPGNTIYF.

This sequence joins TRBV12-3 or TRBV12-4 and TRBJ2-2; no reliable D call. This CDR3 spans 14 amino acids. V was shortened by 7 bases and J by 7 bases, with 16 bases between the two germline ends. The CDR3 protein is CASTEQPTHGELFF. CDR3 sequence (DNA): TGTGCCAGCACCGAGCAACCGACTCACGGGGAGCTGTTTTTT.

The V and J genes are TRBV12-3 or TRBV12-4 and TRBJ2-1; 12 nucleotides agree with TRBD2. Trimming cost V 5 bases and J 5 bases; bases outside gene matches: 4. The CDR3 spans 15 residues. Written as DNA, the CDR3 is TGTGCCAGCAGTATCCGGACTAGCGGGAACAATGAGCAGTTCTTC. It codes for CASSIRTSGNNEQFF.

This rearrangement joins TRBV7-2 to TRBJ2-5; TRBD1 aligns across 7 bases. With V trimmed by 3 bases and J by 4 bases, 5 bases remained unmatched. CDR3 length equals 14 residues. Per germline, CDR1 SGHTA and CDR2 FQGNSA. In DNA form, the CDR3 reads TGTGCCAGCAGCTTTAACTCAGGGGGAGAGACCCAGTACTTC. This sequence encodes CASSFNSGGETQYF.

The CDR3 coding sequence is TGTGCCAGCAGCTTACTAGGACAGGCGAACACTGAAGCTTTCTTT. Protein product: CASSLLGQANTEAFF. The chain recombines TRBV5-4 with TRBJ1-1, with 7 nucleotides matching TRBD1. The CDR3 is 15 residues long. V was clipped by 2 bases and J by 1 base; unmatched bases: 5. Germline V gene data show CDR1 as SGHNT and CDR2 as YYREEE (reference sequence).

CDR3 nucleotides: TGTGCCACCGTGACAGTCACCGGGGAGCTGTTTTTT. Encoded protein: CATVTVTGELFF. The rearrangement joins TRBV28 to TRBJ2-2, with a possible D match to TRBD1 (5 bases). From germline, CDR1 is MDHEN and CDR2 SYDVKM. V lost 10 bases to trimming and J lost 4 bases, with 10 bases between them. CDR3 length: 12 residues.

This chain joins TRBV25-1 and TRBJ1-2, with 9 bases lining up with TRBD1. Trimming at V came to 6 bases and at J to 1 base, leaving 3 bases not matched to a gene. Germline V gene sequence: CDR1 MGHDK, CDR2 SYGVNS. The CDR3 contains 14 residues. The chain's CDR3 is CASRGTGLNYGYTF. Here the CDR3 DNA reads TGTGCCAGCAGGGGGACAGGGCTTAACTATGGCTACACCTTC.

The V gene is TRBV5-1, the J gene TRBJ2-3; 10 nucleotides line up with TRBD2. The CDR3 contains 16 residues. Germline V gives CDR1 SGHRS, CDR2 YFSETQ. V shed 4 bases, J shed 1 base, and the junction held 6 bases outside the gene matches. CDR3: CASSVTSGTGTDTQYF. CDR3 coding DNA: TGCGCCAGCAGCGTCACTAGCGGGACAGGCACAGATACGCAGTATTTT.

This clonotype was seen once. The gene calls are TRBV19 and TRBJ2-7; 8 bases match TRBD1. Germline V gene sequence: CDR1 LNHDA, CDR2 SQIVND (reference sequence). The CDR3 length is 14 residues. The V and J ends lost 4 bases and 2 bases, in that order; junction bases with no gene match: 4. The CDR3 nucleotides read TGTGCCAGTAGTAGGGGACAGGCCGCCTACGAGCAGTACTTC. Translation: CASSRGQAAYEQYF.

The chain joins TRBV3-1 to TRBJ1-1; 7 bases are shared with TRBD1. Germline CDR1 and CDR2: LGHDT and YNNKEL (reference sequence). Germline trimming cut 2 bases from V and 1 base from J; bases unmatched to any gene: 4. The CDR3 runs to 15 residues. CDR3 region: CASSQRRTGNTEAFF. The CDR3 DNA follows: TGTGCCAGCAGCCAAAGAAGGACAGGGAACACTGAAGCTTTCTTT.

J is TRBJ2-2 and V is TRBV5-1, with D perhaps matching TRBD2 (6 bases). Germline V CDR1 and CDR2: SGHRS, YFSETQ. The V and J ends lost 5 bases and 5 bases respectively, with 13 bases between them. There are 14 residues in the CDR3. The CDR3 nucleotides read TGCGCCAGCAGATGGGGGGAAGAAACCGGGGAGCTGTTTTTT. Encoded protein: CASRWGEETGELFF. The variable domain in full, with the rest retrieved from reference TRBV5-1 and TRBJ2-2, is KAGVTQTPRYLIKTRGQQVTLSCSPISGHRSVSWYQQTPGQGLQFLFEYFSETQRNKGNFPGRFSGRQFSNSRSEMNVSTLELGDSALYLCASRWGEETGELFFGEGSRLTVL.

The DNA of the CDR3 is TGTGCCAGCTCGCGGGAGGGCTCCTACGAGCAGTACTTC. This gives the protein CASSREGSYEQYF. The chain has TRBV18 and TRBJ2-7, with 9 bases lining up with TRBD2. This CDR3 is built from 13 residues. The V segment lost 6 bases and the J segment 0 bases; nucleotides outside the gene matches: 0. Germline CDR1 is KGHSH and CDR2 is LQKENI.

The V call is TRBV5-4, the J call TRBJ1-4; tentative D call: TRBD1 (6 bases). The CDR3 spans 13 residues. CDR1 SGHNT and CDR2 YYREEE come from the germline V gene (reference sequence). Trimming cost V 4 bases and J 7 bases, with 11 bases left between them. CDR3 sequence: CASSRDKFEKLFF. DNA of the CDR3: TGTGCCAGCAGCCGGGACAAGTTTGAAAAACTGTTTTTT.

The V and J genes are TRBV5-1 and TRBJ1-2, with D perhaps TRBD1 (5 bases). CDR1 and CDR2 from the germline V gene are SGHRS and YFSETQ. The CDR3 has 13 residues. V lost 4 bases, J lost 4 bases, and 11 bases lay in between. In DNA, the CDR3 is TGCGCCAGCAGCCCTGGGACTTCCTATGGCTACACCTTC. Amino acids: CASSPGTSYGYTF.